Listed here are 5 T cell receptor beta chains from one sample, sequenced in a study of T cell responses to AZD1222 COVID-19 vaccine. Clones were read by immunoSEQ multiplex PCR, and TCRdb kept only the in-frame ones, dropping some. The profile covers over 100,000 clones, with roughly 93% appearing a single time and less than 5% taken by the ten largest. The sequencing used peripheral blood, collected on day 0 of AZD1222 vaccination. These receptors were taken from an adult in good health.

This chain joins TRBV18 and TRBJ2-1; 8 positions agree with TRBD1. This CDR3 has 16 amino acids. V trimming: 3 bases; J trimming: 2 bases; junction bases outside the gene matches: 6. CDR1 and CDR2 (germline): KGHSH, LQKENI. This chain's CDR3 is CASSPKDRGPYNEQFF. The CDR3 DNA follows: TGTGCCAGCTCACCGAAAGACAGGGGCCCCTACAATGAGCAGTTCTTC. Full variable domain (rest looked up from reference TRBV18 and TRBJ2-1): NAGVMQNPRHLVRRRGQEARLRCSPMKGHSHVYWYRQLPEEGLKFMVYLQKENIIDESGMPKERFSAEFPKEGPSILRIQQVVRGDSAAYFCASSPKDRGPYNEQFFGPGTRLTVL.

This clone has only one observation. The chain is built from TRBV4-1 and TRBJ2-3; D is uncertain. The CDR3 loop spans 14 amino acids. Germline assignment: CDR1 MGHRA and CDR2 YSYEKL. V was trimmed by 0 bases and J by 3 bases, leaving 7 bases between them. This CDR3 is CASSQESATDTQYF. The DNA for the CDR3 is TGCGCCAGCAGCCAAGAATCGGCGACAGATACGCAGTATTTT.

This chain links TRBV19 with TRBJ2-6, with 8 bases aligning to TRBD1. This CDR3 spans 16 amino acids. Trimming cost V 2 bases and J 2 bases; bases outside gene matches: 2. Germline CDR1 reads LNHDA; CDR2 reads SQIVND (reference sequence). This chain's CDR3 is CASSIQGAAGANVLTF. The CDR3 coding sequence is TGTGCCAGTAGTATACAGGGGGCAGCTGGGGCCAACGTCCTGACTTTC.

This clone was detected only once. This chain joins TRBV6-5 and TRBJ1-1; TRBD1 aligns across 7 bases. This CDR3 contains 12 residues. Trimming cost V 8 bases and J 7 bases; bases outside gene matches: 7. The V gene's germline CDR1 is MNHEY and CDR2 SVGAGI. The CDR3 coding sequence is TGTGCCAGCCGAGGGACAGCCCTTGAAGCTTTCTTT. Encoded protein: CASRGTALEAFF.

CDR3 in amino acids: CASSPLTGSNYEQYF. CDR3 in DNA: TGTGCCAGCAGCCCCTTGACAGGGTCAAACTACGAGCAGTACTTC. This rearrangement joins TRBV7-8 to TRBJ2-7; TRBD1 matches at 7 bases. The germline gives CDR1 SGHVS, CDR2 FQNEAQ. V gave up 5 bases and J gave up 3 bases; unmatched junction bases: 10. This CDR3 comprises 15 residues.